This TCR beta chain comes out of a study of OX40 agonist ivuxolimab in advanced cancers. The wider study: Ivuxolimab, an agonist antibody against OX40 (CD134), was given to patients. Averaging about 60 years in age, with a range of 23 to 79, the cohort was approximately 84% male.

TCRdb keeps only in-frame clones here, not all; method: immunoSEQ multiplex PCR. In the table there are about 61,000 clones, roughly four fifths of which are singletons. Germline loops: CDR1 SGHAT, CDR2 FQNNGV. This CDR3 has 18 amino acids. V trimming: 4 bases; J trimming: 3 bases; junction bases outside the gene matches: 15. This receptor was obtained from an adult with an advanced solid tumor such as melanoma, head and neck, liver or kidney cancer. Sequenced here: CD4+ or CD8+ T cells sorted from blood, sampled in a trial of the OX40 agonist ivuxolimab. The chain employs TRBV11-2 and TRBJ2-3; 8 nucleotides align to TRBD2. This CDR3 is CASSSPPVERGSTDTQYF. Here the CDR3 DNA reads TGTGCCAGCAGCTCGCCGCCGGTGGAGCGGGGGAGTACAGATACGCAGTATTTT.